Listed below are T cell receptor beta chains from one sample, sequenced in a study of spatial heterogeneity in lung cancer. TCRdb itself ran the 5' RACE reads through MiXCR, one entry per CDR3 protein. Found here are about 11,000 distinct CDR3 sequences, around an eighth of them singletons; the top ten hold more than 10%. Specimen: lung tumor tissue, collected at surgery. Receptor source: a female donor with early-stage non-small cell lung cancer. Each CDR3 is given with its conserved first and last residue. Fields, in order: D gene, clone size, V gene, J gene, CDR3 protein, CDR3 DNA. A D gene is named only where the DNA matches it firmly. Expanded clones get a size class; other rows say once, few or many, or leave the size out.

>.|many|TRBV7-3|TRBJ2-1
CASSSGRAAYNEQFF
TGTGCCAGCAGCTCGGGCAGGGCCGCCTACAATGAGCAGTTCTTC
>TRBD2|many|TRBV27|TRBJ2-1
CASSLGLAGVHEQFF
TGTGCCAGCAGTCTCGGACTAGCGGGAGTACATGAGCAGTTCTTC
>.|many|TRBV7-8|TRBJ2-7
CASSLETGTYEQYF
TGTGCCAGCAGCTTAGAGACTGGCACCTACGAGCAGTACTTC
>.|many|TRBV6-6|TRBJ1-5
CASGEGQPQHF
TGTGCCAGCGGGGAGGGTCAGCCCCAGCATTTT
>TRBD1|.|TRBV4-1|TRBJ2-2
CASSDRVRQNTGELFF
TGCGCCAGCAGCGACAGGGTCCGCCAAAACACCGGGGAGCTGTTTTTT
>.|many|TRBV5-1|TRBJ2-7
CASSSGTLEEQYF
TGCGCCAGCAGCTCAGGGACCCTAGAAGAGCAGTACTTC
>.|many|TRBV5-1|TRBJ2-7
CASSLGLGVAINEQYF
TGCGCCAGCAGCTTGGGCCTCGGGGTAGCGATAAACGAGCAGTACTTC
>.|many|TRBV9|TRBJ1-5
CASSVDVSQPQHF
TGTGCCAGCAGCGTAGACGTGAGTCAGCCCCAGCATTTT
>.|many|TRBV2|TRBJ1-2
CASSEQGAGYGYTF
TGTGCCAGCAGCGAACAGGGAGCCGGCTATGGCTACACCTTC
>TRBD1|.|TRBV5-6|TRBJ2-3
CASSETGGSTRDTQYF
TGTGCCAGCAGCGAAACAGGGGGCTCGACTCGAGATACGCAGTATTTT
>.|.|TRBV6-2/TRBV6-3|TRBJ2-7
CASSYGLANYEQYF
TGTGCCAGCAGTTATGGTCTAGCGAACTACGAGCAGTACTTC
>.|medium-sized|TRBV7-2|TRBJ2-5
CASSPLGETQYF
TGTGCCAGCAGCCCGCTAGGAGAGACCCAGTACTTC
>.|many|TRBV7-9|TRBJ1-4
CASSYAGQPTNEKLFF
TGTGCCAGCAGCTACGCAGGACAGCCAACTAATGAAAAACTGTTTTTT
>TRBD1|.|TRBV10-3|TRBJ1-1
CAISDDRGLNTEAFF
TGTGCCATCAGTGATGACAGGGGACTGAACACTGAAGCTTTCTTT
>.|many|TRBV7-9|TRBJ1-4
CASSFNEKLFF
TGTGCCAGCAGCTTCAATGAAAAACTGTTTTTT
>.|many|TRBV5-1|TRBJ2-7
CASSLAPGTSREQYF
TGCGCCAGCAGCTTGGCCCCGGGCACGTCGCGGGAGCAGTACTTC
>TRBD1|many|TRBV7-8|TRBJ2-7
CASSSRTGTGNFYEQYF
TGTGCCAGCAGCTCGAGGACCGGGACAGGGAATTTCTACGAGCAGTACTTC
>TRBD2|many|TRBV5-1|TRBJ2-1
CASSLGSSGTRSYNEQFF
TGCGCCAGCAGCTTGGGATCTAGCGGGACCAGGTCCTACAATGAGCAGTTCTTC
>.|hyperexpanded|TRBV28|TRBJ2-7
CASSYQRNPYEQYF
TGTGCCAGCAGTTATCAGCGTAACCCCTACGAGCAGTACTTC
>TRBD2|many|TRBV11-3|TRBJ2-3
CASSPLAGPYDTQYF
TGTGCCAGCAGCCCACTAGCGGGGCCTTACGATACGCAGTATTTT
>.|many|TRBV6-5|TRBJ1-1
CASSWAPTGMGEAFF
TGTGCCAGCAGTTGGGCTCCGACAGGTATGGGTGAAGCTTTCTTT
>TRBD1|.|TRBV7-9|TRBJ1-2
CASSLGTGEDGYTF
TGTGCCAGCAGCTTAGGCACAGGGGAAGATGGCTACACCTTC
>.|many|TRBV6-5|TRBJ2-1
CASSSLRWGANEQFF
TGTGCCAGCAGTTCTCTACGGTGGGGAGCCAATGAGCAGTTCTTC
>.|few|TRBV20-1|TRBJ2-1
CSARDLQGSYNEQFF
TGCAGTGCTAGAGACCTCCAGGGCTCCTACAATGAGCAGTTCTTC
>.|many|TRBV10-3|TRBJ2-1
CAISGRLGGQSVDEQFF
TGTGCCATCAGTGGGAGACTAGGCGGACAGTCCGTTGATGAGCAGTTCTTC
>.|medium-sized|TRBV28|TRBJ1-1
CASSMEVTEAFF
TGTGCCAGCAGTATGGAGGTCACTGAAGCTTTCTTT
>TRBD2|many|TRBV19|TRBJ2-7
CASSSAGGTYEQYF
TGTGCCAGTAGCTCAGCGGGAGGTACCTACGAGCAGTACTTC
>TRBD2|many|TRBV13|TRBJ2-7
CASSFGGIAGLSSYEQYF
TGTGCCAGCAGCTTCGGAGGAATAGCGGGTCTTAGCTCCTACGAGCAGTACTTC
>TRBD1|.|TRBV7-2|TRBJ2-7
CASSSGTGYYEQYF
TGTGCCAGCAGCTCCGGGACAGGGTACTACGAGCAGTACTTC
>TRBD2|few|TRBV3-1|TRBJ2-1
CASSQGFSGLAGNEQFF
TGTGCCAGCAGCCAAGGTTTCTCGGGACTAGCTGGAAATGAGCAGTTCTTC
>.|many|TRBV30|TRBJ1-1
CAWSPLRTEAFF
TGTGCCTGGAGTCCCCTCCGCACTGAAGCTTTCTTT
>.|.|TRBV29-1|TRBJ1-1
CSVEEMGSLNTEAFF
TGCAGCGTTGAAGAGATGGGCAGTCTTAACACTGAAGCTTTCTTT
>TRBD1|medium-sized|TRBV30|TRBJ1-4
CAWSVRTGEKLFF
TGTGCCTGGAGTGTTCGGACAGGTGAAAAACTGTTTTTT
>TRBD1|few|TRBV6-5|TRBJ2-7
CASSYHRQGEQYF
TGTGCCAGCAGTTACCATCGACAGGGCGAGCAGTACTTC
>.|.|TRBV7-8|TRBJ2-1
CASSLGAGSYNEQFF
TGTGCCAGCAGCTTAGGGGCGGGTTCCTACAATGAGCAGTTCTTC
>.|many|TRBV6-5|TRBJ2-3
CASSQWGHHLATDTQYF
TGTGCCAGCAGCCAGTGGGGACACCATTTAGCCACAGATACGCAGTATTTT
>TRBD1|medium-sized|TRBV6-5|TRBJ1-1
CASSRQGSEAFF
TGTGCCAGTTCCCGACAGGGTAGTGAAGCTTTCTTT
>.|many|TRBV6-5|TRBJ2-1
CASTPSGDPYNEQFF
TGTGCCAGCACCCCTTCCGGGGACCCCTACAATGAGCAGTTCTTC
>.|many|TRBV4-2|TRBJ2-7
CASSQERVDEQYF
TGTGCCAGCAGCCAAGAGAGAGTGGACGAGCAGTACTTC
>.|medium-sized|TRBV11-2|TRBJ2-7
CASSLVAGEIGEQYF
TGTGCCAGCAGCTTAGTTGCAGGGGAGATCGGCGAGCAGTACTTC
>TRBD1|few|TRBV10-2|TRBJ2-5
CASTQDREETQYF
TGCGCCAGCACCCAGGACAGGGAAGAGACCCAGTACTTC
>.|few|TRBV20-1|TRBJ2-3
CSAREQITDTQYF
TGCAGTGCTAGAGAACAGATCACAGATACGCAGTATTTT
>TRBD2|.|TRBV29-1|TRBJ2-3
CSVEVLAGGPPDTQYF
TGCAGCGTTGAAGTACTGGCGGGGGGGCCTCCAGATACGCAGTATTTT
>TRBD1|many|TRBV7-7|TRBJ2-2
CASSRGQSNTGELFF
TGTGCCAGCAGCAGGGGACAGTCGAACACCGGGGAGCTGTTTTTT